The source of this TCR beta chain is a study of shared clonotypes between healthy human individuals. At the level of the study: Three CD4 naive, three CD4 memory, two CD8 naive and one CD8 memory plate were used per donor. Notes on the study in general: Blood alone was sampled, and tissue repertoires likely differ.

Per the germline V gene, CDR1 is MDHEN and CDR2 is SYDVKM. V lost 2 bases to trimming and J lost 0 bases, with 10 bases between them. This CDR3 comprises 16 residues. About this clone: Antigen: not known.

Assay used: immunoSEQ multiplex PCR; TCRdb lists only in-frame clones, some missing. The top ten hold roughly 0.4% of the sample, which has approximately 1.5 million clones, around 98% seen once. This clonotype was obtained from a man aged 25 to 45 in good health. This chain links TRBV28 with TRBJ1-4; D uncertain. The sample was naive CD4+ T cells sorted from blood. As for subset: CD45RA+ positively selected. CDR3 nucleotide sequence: TGTGCCAGCAGTTTAGGAGGAATTGCAACTAATGAAAAACTGTTTTTT. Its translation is CASSLGGIATNEKLFF.